This T cell receptor beta chain was captured in a study of glioma-infiltrating T cells. The iRepertoire nested amplicon-rescue multiplex PCR amplified TCR alpha and beta CDR3s from RNA. Tissue mRNA or PBMC total RNA, about 85-400 ng, went into one-step reverse transcription and amplification. Using its own MiXCR run on the multiplex PCR reads, TCRdb lists one record per CDR3 protein. The sample holds over 140,000 distinct CDR3 sequences, roughly two fifths seen once. Study-level points and caveats: Non-neoplastic patients had below-expected tissue-blood divergence, while all gliomas exceeded expectation. Very few CDR3 sequences were shared between tissue and blood.

The V gene's germline CDR1 is MGHRA and CDR2 YSYEKL. The CDR3 covers 14 residues. V trimming: 6 bases; J trimming: 3 bases; junction bases outside the gene matches: 6. As regards this clonotype: Antigen: not known.

V is TRBV4-1 and J is TRBJ2-7; 9 positions agree with TRBD2. Sequencing was done on a sample of glioma tissue, nonneoplastic brain tissue, or PBMCs (not recorded which). The clonotype was recovered from a human donor with low-grade glioma or glioblastoma, undergoing nonglioma brain surgery, or in good health (not recorded which). Written as DNA, the CDR3 is TGCGCCAGCAGTGTTTCTAGCGGGGTCTACGAGCAGTACTTC. This encodes CASSVSSGVYEQYF.